Sequencing of this T cell receptor (beta chain) was carried out in a study of T cells after yellow fever vaccination. For the study at large: Preparing low-cell-number fractions relied on SMART-Seq v4 Ultra Low Input. Study-wide results and limits: Abundant clonotypes from the bulk population could get into FACS-sorted repertoires as contaminants. Booster samples showed a return of most primary-vaccination clones (under 98% CD4, about 88% CD8).

With regard to this clonotype: Its antigen is undetermined.

TCRdb analysed the 5' RACE reads with MiXCR anew, one entry per CDR3 protein. Seen here are some 500,000 distinct CDR3 sequences, around an eighth observed once, and the top ten hold more than 13%. The V gene's germline CDR1 is SGHTA and CDR2 FQGNSA. With 5 bases removed from V and 7 bases from J, the gap between germline ends came to 8 bases. CDR3 length equals 12 residues. This chain connects TRBV7-2 to TRBJ2-2; D is ambiguous. The TCR comes from a man aged 30 to 39 who received the YFV17D yellow fever vaccine. The input for sequencing was PBMCs, taken on the day of the yellow fever booster vaccination. CDR3 bases: TGTGCCAGCAGCCCCATAAACGGGGAGCTGTTTTTT. It codes for CASSPINGELFF.